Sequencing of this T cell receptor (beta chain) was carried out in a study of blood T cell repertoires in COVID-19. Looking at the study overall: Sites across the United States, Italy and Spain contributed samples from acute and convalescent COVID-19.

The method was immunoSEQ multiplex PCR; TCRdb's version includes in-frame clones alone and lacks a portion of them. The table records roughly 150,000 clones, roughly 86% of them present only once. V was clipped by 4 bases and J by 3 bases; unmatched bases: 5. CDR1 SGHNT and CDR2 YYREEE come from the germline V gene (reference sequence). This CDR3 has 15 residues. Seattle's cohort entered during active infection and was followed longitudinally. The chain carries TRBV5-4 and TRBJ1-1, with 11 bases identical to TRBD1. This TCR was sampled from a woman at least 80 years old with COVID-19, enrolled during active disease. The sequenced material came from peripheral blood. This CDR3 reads CASSVGTGGHTEAFF. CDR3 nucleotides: TGTGCCAGCAGCGTCGGGACAGGGGGTCACACTGAAGCTTTCTTT.